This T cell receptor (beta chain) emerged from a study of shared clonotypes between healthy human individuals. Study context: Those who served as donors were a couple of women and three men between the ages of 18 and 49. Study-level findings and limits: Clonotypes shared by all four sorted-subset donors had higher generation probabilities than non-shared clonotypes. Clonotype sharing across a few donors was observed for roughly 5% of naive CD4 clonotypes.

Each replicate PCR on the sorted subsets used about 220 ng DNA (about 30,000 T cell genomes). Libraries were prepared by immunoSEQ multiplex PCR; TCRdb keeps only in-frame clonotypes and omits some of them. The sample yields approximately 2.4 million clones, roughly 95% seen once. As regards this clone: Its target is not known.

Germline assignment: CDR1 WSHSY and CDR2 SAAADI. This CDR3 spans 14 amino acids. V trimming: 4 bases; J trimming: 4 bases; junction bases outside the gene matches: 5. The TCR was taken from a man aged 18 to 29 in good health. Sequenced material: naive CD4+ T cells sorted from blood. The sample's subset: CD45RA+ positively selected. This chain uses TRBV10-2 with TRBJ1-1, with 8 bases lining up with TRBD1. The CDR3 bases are TGCGCCAGCAGTGGACAGGGGATGGTCACTGAAGCTTTCTTT. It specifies CASSGQGMVTEAFF.